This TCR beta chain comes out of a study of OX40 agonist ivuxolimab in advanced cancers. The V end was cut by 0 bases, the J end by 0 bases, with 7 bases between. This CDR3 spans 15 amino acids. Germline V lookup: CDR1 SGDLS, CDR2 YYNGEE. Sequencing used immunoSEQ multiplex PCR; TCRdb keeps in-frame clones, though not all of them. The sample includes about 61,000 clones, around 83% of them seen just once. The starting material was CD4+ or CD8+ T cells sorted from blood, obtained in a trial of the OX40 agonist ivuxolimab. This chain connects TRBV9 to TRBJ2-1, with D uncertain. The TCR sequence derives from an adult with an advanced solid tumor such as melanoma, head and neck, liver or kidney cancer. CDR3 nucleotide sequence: TGTGCCAGCAGCGTAGAACCGAGCTCCTACAATGAGCAGTTCTTC. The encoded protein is CASSVEPSSYNEQFF.